This entry features one T cell receptor (beta chain) sequence. Using roughly 180 ng DNA, about 29,000 T cell genomes, the sorted-subset replicate PCRs were run. Data came from immunoSEQ multiplex PCR; TCRdb stores just in-frame clones and leaves some out. The sample records 750,000 to 1,000,000 clones, 85% to 95% being singletons. Germline CDR1 is MNHEY and CDR2 is SMNVEV (reference sequence). CDR3 length: 19 amino acids. V shed 5 bases and J shed 6 bases, with 28 bases lying between them. These data are taken from a study of shared clonotypes between healthy human individuals. The wider study: CD8 memory received one plate per donor, CD8 naive two, CD4 memory three and CD4 naive three.

In the naive CD8 group, cells lacked CD45RO and were positively selected for CCR7, so terminally differentiated effector memory CD45RA+ cells were left out. This clonotype originated in a man between 25 and 39 years old in good health. The sample taken for sequencing was naive CD8+ T cells sorted from blood. This sequence joins TRBV27 and TRBJ1-4; possible D gene TRBD1, 5 bases. CDR3 region: CASSPQTVGVGSGHEKLFF. The CDR3, as DNA: TGTGCCAGCAGTCCCCAGACAGTGGGGGTTGGTAGTGGGCATGAAAAACTGTTTTTT.